This T cell receptor beta chain derives from a study of early T cells in non-severe SARS-CoV-2 infection. The CDR3 covers 15 residues. Germline V CDR1 and CDR2: DFQATT, SNEGSKA (reference sequence). J lost 6 bases, V lost 5 bases, and 13 bases had no gene match. Each CDR3 protein is one row after TCRdb ran MiXCR on the 5' RACE reads. The sample lists about 45,000 distinct CDR3 sequences; roughly 12% were seen once. Sample share makes this clonotype medium-sized. The sequence derives from an adult who was a healthcare worker with PCR-confirmed SARS-CoV-2 infection or an uninfected control (not recorded which). Sequencing input: whole blood. The V call is TRBV20-1, the J call TRBJ2-1; 7 nucleotides match TRBD2. CDR3 sequence: CSASLRLAVINEQFF. As DNA, the CDR3 is TGCAGTGCTTCTCTACGCCTAGCGGTGATCAATGAGCAGTTCTTC.